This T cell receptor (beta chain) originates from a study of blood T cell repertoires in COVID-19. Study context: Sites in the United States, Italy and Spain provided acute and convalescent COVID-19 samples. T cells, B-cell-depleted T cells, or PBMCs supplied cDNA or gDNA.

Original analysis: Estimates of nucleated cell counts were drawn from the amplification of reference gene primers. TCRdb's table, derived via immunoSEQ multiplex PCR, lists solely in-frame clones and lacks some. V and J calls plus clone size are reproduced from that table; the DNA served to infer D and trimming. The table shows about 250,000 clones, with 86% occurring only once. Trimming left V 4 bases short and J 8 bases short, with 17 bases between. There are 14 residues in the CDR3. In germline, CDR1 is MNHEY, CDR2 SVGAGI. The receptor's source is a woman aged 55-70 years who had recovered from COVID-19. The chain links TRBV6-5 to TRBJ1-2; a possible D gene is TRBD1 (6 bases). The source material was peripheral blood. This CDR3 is CASSSGGGLGGYTF. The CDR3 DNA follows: TGTGCCAGCAGTTCCGGAGGGGGACTAGGAGGCTACACCTTC.